This T cell receptor (beta chain) was identified in a study of response to subunit inactivated influenza vaccine (dated by TCRdb to the late 2010s). For the wider study: Deep quantitative T cell receptor repertoire profiling was used in the study to track responses to a trivalent subunit inactivated influenza vaccine. Broader findings and caveats from the paper: It was suggested by the authors that each seasonal influenza vaccination may recruit only a limited number of new T cells.

Library method: RT-PCR. The sequencer listed for this sample is Illumina HiSeq 2500. TCRdb reran the public reads through fastp at Q25 and MiXCR, keeping productive beta chains. Each entry merges the rows of one CDR3 protein and shows their most common DNA and genes. The sample has 500,000 to 700,000 distinct CDR3 sequences on record, approximately 20% of them singletons. About 2.8% of the sample lies in the top ten. The CDR3 goes from the cysteine to the phenylalanine over 17 residues. The CDR3 DNA has 51 bases and is translated from base 1. V loses 5 bases at its end and J loses 5 bases; junction bases beyond the gene matches: 14. CDR1 DFQATT and CDR2 SNEGSKA were looked up in the germline V gene (reference sequence). As regards this clonotype: The specificity of this receptor is unknown. No qualities accompany the bases; no much larger clone lies one base away.

The sample also formed part of further work on T cells expressing NK-cell markers. As the second paper documents: 5'RACE template switching, by which a universal primer site and unique molecular identifiers were added, was used to make TCR beta cDNA libraries. Fewer than ten donors provided sorted CD3+CD56+NKG2C+, CD3+CD56+NKG2C- and CD3+CD56-NKG2C+ T-cell subsets, whose TCR beta-chain repertoires were profiled. Among the eight sequenced donors, seven were HCMV-seropositive and one was HCMV-seronegative. To restrict sorting to alphabetaTCR-expressing T cells, an anti-gammadeltaTCR antibody was added in several experiments. In six donors, the dominant CD3+CD56+NKG2C+ clonotypes were found to rank among the top 10 CD8+ clonotypes and to make up about 1.0-7.5% of CD8+ T cells. Those dominant clonotypes were again the most abundant among CD3+CD56-NKG2C+ cells in a few donors, at roughly 28.3-65%. It remained unclear whether the expanded NKG2C-expressing T cell clones were specific for HCMV antigens. Randomly selected healthy volunteers, three men and five women, were used as the eight sequenced donors. To determine HCMV serostatus, a commercial ELISA kit was used to detect HCMV-specific IgG in serum. Peripheral blood mononuclear cells were isolated from blood by Ficoll density gradient centrifugation. Using Miltenyi isolation kits, CD4+ and CD8+ T cells were isolated from PBMC through magnetic immunoseparation. cDNA synthesis was primed from the TCR beta constant segment and was followed by two successive PCR amplification steps. The libraries were sequenced on Illumina HiSeq 2000/2500, MiSeq or NextSeq, producing 2 x 150 bp reads. MIGEC was used to demultiplex reads and group reads by UMI, and MiTCR was used to assemble and quantify clonotypes. To remove erroneous sequences, TCR cDNA sequences were retained only when supported by two or more reads. The tcR package was used for downstream repertoire analysis, and clonotypes were matched across fractions by CDR3 nucleotide sequence plus V segment. Antigen specificity was annotated against VDJdb with VDJmatch, allowing one amino acid substitution in CDR3.

This TCR derives from a man aged 45-60 years who received an inactivated influenza vaccine. Donor details come from another sample of the same person, matched by shared clones. The specimen comprised CD4+ T cells sorted from PBMCs, sampled approximately 13 days after vaccination. The sequence joins TRBV20-1 to TRBJ2-5; 13 central nucleotides agree with TRBD2. The CDR3 protein is CSAHLQRTSGSRETQYF. The sequence in DNA is TGCAGTGCTCACTTACAACGGACTAGCGGGAGTAGGGAGACCCAGTACTTC.